The T cell receptor beta chain described here comes from a study of cytomegalovirus exposure and HLA in healthy donors listed by TCRdb under 2017. Regarding the complete study: An earlier analysis of roughly 610 of the donors reported 250 to 300 Gb of sequence data and approximately 120 million unique TCR beta sequences obtained from around 190 million T cells. An early release covering around 630 HLA-typed donors comprised about 290 gigabases of sequencing data and around 80 million unique TCR sequences. The genetic ancestry cluster associated with self-reported Caucasian donors included 80% to 90% of the 398 genotyped donors. The study was designed to test whether signatures of past pathogen exposure could be identified by cataloging public T cell receptors. Using immunosequencing, the study profiled T cell repertoires from around 680 subjects and related those repertoires to cytomegalovirus serostatus. In addition to the first cohort of 650 to 750 subjects, a separate validation cohort of approximately 130 different subjects was used. The study combined high-throughput TCR immunosequencing, statistical association of individual TCRs with disease status, and machine learning to predict cytomegalovirus infection status. A later analysis re-examined previously published TCR beta repertoires from just over 650 donors and added high-resolution HLA genotyping to investigate patterns of TCR occurrence. In the later analysis, no new phenotypic data were used to find candidate immune exposures; instead, reliance was placed on TCR beta sequences and their occurrence across donors. An earlier analysis of around 540 of the donors applied high-throughput TCR beta sequencing to assess whether each TCR beta V gene segment acted as functional or pseudogenic. Donor age, sex, ethnicity and CMV serostatus were compiled alongside the repertoire data. Genome-wide SNP genotypes for about 65% of the 666 donors were used in a later genetic analysis, which treated that subset as a discovery cohort. Every discovery cohort repertoire had been produced on one sequencing platform. Class I and class II HLA loci were covered by the typing at four-digit resolution. Typing coverage varied by locus: roughly 620-630 donors for A, B, C, DRB1 and DQB1; approximately 500 for DQA1; around 570 for DPA1; fewer than 480 for DPB1. Because of strong linkage in the cohort, four to six DR-DQ haplotypes were treated as single units for association and clustering. Across around 400 genotyped donors of the cohort, an average of about 240,000 unique TCR beta nucleotide sequences per donor were sequenced, and about a sixth of those sequences were non-productive.

In total, just over 650 healthy bone marrow donors made up the cohort. Cohort members were all nominally healthy when sampled, although unrecorded immune exposures were likely present. The donor tested CMV seropositive and was one of the 289 seropositive cohort members. Each donor provided a peripheral blood sample, and peripheral blood mononuclear cells were used for TCR beta sequencing. Genomic DNA extraction from the blood cell samples was performed with the Qiagen DNeasy Blood Extraction Kit. General findings and caveats noted by the study authors: Some IMGT-functional V segments, including TRBV6-2 and TRBV6-3, could not be told apart with the 87-base-pair reads, so those segments were excluded. HLA typing was unavailable for some donors at each locus, so association tests used only the typed subset. A later analysis found that TCR association rates varied across HLA loci, with DRB1 alleles showing the most associated TCRs and HLA-C alleles the fewest. In a later genetic analysis, fewer N-insertions in productive TCRs were reported among donors in an Asian-associated ancestry cluster than the roughly 700-donor mean. A cluster of highly shared sequence variants was judged likely to represent a technical artifact of the sequencing pipeline. In a later analysis, several top co-occurrence clusters were reported to appear linked to parvovirus B19, influenza, CMV and Epstein-Barr virus. A later genetic analysis associated a missense DCLRE1C variant with V-gene and J-gene trimming of TCR beta chains, and an independent cohort replicated the association. When HLA alleles, especially DR and DQ, strongly co-occurred, attributing TCR associations to individual alleles was difficult. The presence/absence analyses assumed that sequencing depth was roughly uniform across donors, and that assumption may not be true. A few of the identified cytomegalovirus-associated TCR beta chains were confirmed in vitro to be specific for cytomegalovirus antigens. Correlated functional status among segregating V segments might reflect linkage disequilibrium, but an unknown experimental factor could not be ruled out. A further reported finding was that TCR beta sequences accurately predicted the HLA-A and HLA-B alleles for most subjects in the first cohort. According to a later analysis, most CMV-associated TCR beta chains appeared to be HLA-restricted, and the HLA associations seemed to be driven largely by CMV exposure. Because counts were too low, about 18 rarely observed V segments, including chromosome 9 orphons, were excluded from the earlier analysis of 587 of the donors. The classifier was reported to diagnose cytomegalovirus status with high specificity and sensitivity in both the original and validation cohorts. Across donors, most TCR sequences were observed very rarely, whereas some public TCRs were present in many individuals. An earlier analysis of approximately 590 of the donors showed that most TCR beta V segments appeared in productive rearrangements either about 90% or about 30% of the time, which broadly matched IMGT annotations. Compared with equally common non-associated chains, HLA-associated TCR beta chains in a later analysis were more clonally expanded and had lower generation probabilities. At a false discovery rate of 0.05, a later analysis linked around 15,000 TCR beta sequences to specific HLA alleles. Only TCR beta chains were sequenced in this cohort, and the absence of alpha or paired-chain data limited detectable features. It was suggested by the authors that the approach could potentially be generalized to other disease states and immunological phenotypes. A total of 150 to 200 TCR beta chains were listed by the study as associated with cytomegalovirus. CMV serostatus was the only immune exposure information available for the cohort.

The CDR3, from cysteine to phenylalanine, totals 15 residues. Just CDR3 DNA is preserved here, 45 bases in frame from base 1. Trimming removed 6 bases from V and 0 bases from J; the gene matches leave 4 bases unexplained. As encoded in the germline V gene, CDR1 is SNHLY while CDR2 is FYNNEI. For this clone: Its antigen remains unidentified. Nothing much larger sits one base from this clone, and base qualities are not available.

Libraries came from the immunoSEQ multiplex PCR assay. For the multiplex PCR, a mixture combining 60 forward primers for TCR Vbeta segments and 13 reverse primers for TCR Jbeta segments was used. Amplification of the CDR3 region of rearranged TCR beta genes was performed with a multiplex PCR assay on genomic DNA. On the Illumina HiSeq System, the amplified TCR beta libraries were sequenced as 87-base-pair reads. For the original study's pipeline: A later analysis tallied around 80 million unique TCR beta chains across the roughly 610 repertoires, and about 10 million of those chains were shared by two or more donors. A nearest-neighbor algorithm error-corrected the raw reads and collapsed the reads into unique sequences, merging closely related sequences to remove PCR and sequencing errors. V, D and J gene segments were assigned by aligning CDR3 sequences to IMGT reference sequences. For a sequence to be retained, at least a six-nucleotide match to both a V gene segment and a J gene segment was required. Rearrangements were classified as productive when the CDR3 lacked stop codons and remained in frame with V and J, and all other rearrangements were classified as non-productive. Following IMGT convention, CDR3 was defined as the stretch from the second conserved V-encoded cysteine to the conserved J-encoded phenylalanine. The earlier analysis of approximately 590 of the donors excluded any sequence lacking an unambiguous match to a single V gene segment. In an earlier analysis of 587 of the donors, a V segment was called functional when productive rearrangements were above 56.7%, and segregating when the standard deviation between donors exceeded 5%. A statistical classification framework was built to diagnose cytomegalovirus status from the catalog of TCR beta chain sequences. In a later analysis, TCR nucleotide sequences were compared against IMGT/GENE-DB human TR gene sequences so that V and J genes could be assigned. The TCRdist pipeline was used in a later analysis to assign CDR3 sequences and most-parsimonious VDJ recombination scenarios. In a later analysis, every TCR beta chain was defined by the combination of its CDR3 amino acid sequence and its V-gene family, and reads without a unique V-gene family were dropped. As a way to deal with suspected cross-contamination and a sequencing artifact, a later analysis dropped hundreds of nucleotide sequences that were highly shared and had low generation probability. For each public chain, a later analysis derived a clonal expansion index from normalized ranks of inferred template counts within each repertoire. A later analysis computed generation probabilities with a VDJ recombination model fitted to out-of-frame rearrangements, and checked the results against IGoR. A later analysis scored TCR-TCR, TCR-HLA and TCR-CMV co-occurrence with hypergeometric tests, applying a repertoire-size bias correction to TCR pairs. False discovery rates were estimated in a later analysis by permuting HLA or CMV assignments 20 times. A later analysis grouped co-occurring TCRs with DBSCAN, adding TCRdist sequence similarity when clustering within HLA-allele-positive subsets. Co-occurrence clustering excluded repertoires with fewer than 30,000 or more than 120,000 public chains, plus five with anomalous nucleotide sharing. TCRdb provides this immuneACCESS table in a form limited to in-frame rearrangements. Some clones are lacking; in checked studies, under half of them reflect an unresolved V gene, and why the rest are absent is not known. The DNA was the basis for D and trimming; V, J and clone size are from that table. Across this sample there are 60,000 to 75,000 clones, with about 70% seen only once. The top ten clones comprise approximately 21% of the sample.

Sequencing input: PBMCs. The chain employs TRBV2 and TRBJ2-7; 11 junctional bases match TRBD2. The sequence derives from a woman in her 30s in good health and CMV-seropositive. The encoded CDR3 is CASRPGLAASYEQYF. The nucleotides read TGTGCCAGCAGACCGGGACTAGCGGCCTCCTACGAGCAGTACTTC.